Below are 25 T cell receptor beta chains sequenced from a single sample in a study of blood T cell repertoires in COVID-19. Repertoires were generated with immunoSEQ multiplex PCR, while TCRdb's copy carries only in-frame clones and drops some. The repertoire holds some 74,000 clones, with 80% to 95% as singletons. Sequencing input: peripheral blood. The source is a man aged 50-60 years with COVID-19, enrolled during active disease.

V and J are TRBV7-2 and TRBJ2-3, with 7 bases matching TRBD2. Germline lookup yields CDR1 SGHTA and CDR2 FQGNSA. The CDR3 has 15 residues. The ends lost 2 bases at V and 8 bases at J; junction bases unmatched: 10. CDR3: CASSLNPAGSGTQYF. The CDR3, as DNA: TGTGCCAGCAGCTTAAATCCAGCGGGGAGTGGTACGCAGTATTTT. The entire variable domain, with the rest obtained from reference TRBV7-2 and TRBJ2-3, is as follows: GAGVSQSPSNKVTEKGKDVELRCDPISGHTALYWYRQSLGQGLEFLIYFQGNSAPDKSGLPSDRFSAERTGGSVSTLTIQRTQQEDSAVYLCASSLNPAGSGTQYFGPGTRLTVL.

V and J are TRBV3-1 (or the pseudogene TRBV3-2) and TRBJ2-7, with 14 bases aligning to TRBD2. The CDR3 has 16 amino acids. V lost 4 bases and J lost 1; bases outside the gene matches: 3. Germline CDR1 and CDR2: LGHDT and YNNKEL (reference sequence). The CDR3 sequence is CASSRGLAGESYEQYF. In DNA form, the CDR3 reads TGTGCCAGCAGCCGGGGACTAGCGGGAGAATCCTACGAGCAGTACTTC.

The rearrangement links TRBV11-2 to TRBJ2-5, with 8 bases fitting TRBD1. The CDR3 is made up of 17 amino acids. CDR1 is SGHAT and CDR2 is FQNNGV in the germline V gene. V gave up 6 bases and J gave up 4 bases; unmatched junction bases: 16. CDR3 region: CASSLRSGGEIGETQYF. The CDR3 DNA reads as TGTGCCAGCAGTTTGAGGTCAGGGGGCGAGATCGGAGAGACCCAGTACTTC.

This chain connects TRBV18 to TRBJ1-1, with a weak D call TRBD1 (5 bases). This CDR3 region has 15 residues. CDR1 and CDR2 from the germline V gene are KGHSH and LQKENI. Trimming stripped 7 bases from V and 1 base from J, with 16 bases between. The CDR3 loop is CASLPQGSANTEAFF. CDR3 DNA: TGTGCCAGCTTGCCCCAGGGCAGTGCGAACACTGAAGCTTTCTTT.

This chain uses TRBV28 with TRBJ1-5, with TRBD1 identical over 8 bases. The CDR3 spans 14 residues. Germline V gene data show CDR1 as MDHEN and CDR2 as SYDVKM. The V segment lost 5 bases and the J segment 7 bases; nucleotides outside the gene matches: 7. The CDR3 bases are TGTGCCAGCAGTCCGGACAGGGACAGCCAGCCCCAGCATTTT. Its protein product is CASSPDRDSQPQHF.

This chain links TRBV7-2 with TRBJ2-7; a possible D gene is TRBD1 (6 bases). Germline V gene sequence: CDR1 SGHTA, CDR2 FQGNSA. The V end was cut by 5 bases, the J end by 4 bases, with 9 bases between. This CDR3 has 12 amino acids. CDR3 in amino acids: CASSQGRYEQYF. The CDR3, as DNA: TGTGCCAGCAGCCAGGGGCGATACGAGCAGTACTTC.

V and J are TRBV6-5 and TRBJ2-7; TRBD1 matches 9 bases. V lost 1 base and J lost 9; bases outside the gene matches: 10. The CDR3 sequence is 15 residues long. Germline-derived CDR1 and CDR2 are MNHEY and SVGAGI. The CDR3 sequence: CASSYYPGQGMVQYF. The CDR3 DNA reads as TGTGCCAGCAGTTACTATCCCGGACAGGGGATGGTGCAGTACTTC.

V usage is TRBV24-1 and J usage is TRBJ2-5; TRBD1 is a possible D gene (6 bases). CDR1 is KGHDR, CDR2 SFDVKD, per germline. V dropped 3 bases and J dropped 5 bases, with 12 bases sitting between them. CDR3 length equals 14 residues. The CDR3 nucleotides are TGTGCCACCAGTGATCCCACAGGGTCGGAGACCCAGTACTTC. Its protein product is CATSDPTGSETQYF.

The rearrangement joins TRBV27 to TRBJ2-7; TRBD2 is a possible D gene (7 bases). Germline CDR1 and CDR2: MNHEY and SMNVEV (reference sequence). The CDR3 totals 13 residues. Between the trimmed V and J ends, which lost 6 bases and 7 bases, there was a span of 16 bases. Here the CDR3 DNA reads TGTGCCAGCAGAGGGGGGGCTCGAGGAGAGCAGTACGTC. Its protein is CASRGGARGEQYV.

The gene calls are TRBV5-1 and TRBJ2-1; a weak D match, TRBD2 (6 bases). V was cut by 0 bases and J by 2 bases, with 9 bases left in between. Germline V lookup: CDR1 SGHRS, CDR2 YFSETQ. The CDR3 covers 15 residues. CDR3 region: CASSLASAPYNEQFF. CDR3 bases: TGCGCCAGCAGCTTGGCTAGCGCCCCCTACAATGAGCAGTTCTTC. The full variable domain, its missing parts supplied by reference TRBV5-1 and TRBJ2-1, is KAGVTQTPRYLIKTRGQQVTLSCSPISGHRSVSWYQQTPGQGLQFLFEYFSETQRNKGNFPGRFSGRQFSNSRSEMNVSTLELGDSALYLCASSLASAPYNEQFFGPGTRLTVL.

V usage is TRBV7-9 and J usage is TRBJ2-1; 10 positions agree with TRBD2. The V gene end was trimmed by 5 bases and the J gene end by 9 bases; junction bases not matched to a gene: 10. Germline CDR1 is SEHNR and CDR2 is FQNEAQ (reference sequence). CDR3 length: 15 residues. The CDR3 region is CASSPEASGSVEQFF. The CDR3 DNA reads TGTGCCAGCAGCCCCGAGGCTAGCGGGAGTGTTGAGCAGTTCTTC.

This sequence joins TRBV15 and TRBJ2-6, with 9 nucleotides matching TRBD1. V lost 2 bases, J lost 0 bases, and 8 bases stayed unmatched. Germline V gives CDR1 LNHNV, CDR2 YYDKDF (reference sequence). The CDR3 runs to 19 residues. This chain's CDR3 is CATSRFTGTGYSGANVLTF. The CDR3 DNA reads as TGTGCCACCAGCAGATTCACCGGGACAGGGTACTCTGGGGCCAACGTCCTGACTTTC.

The chain carries TRBV4-2 and TRBJ2-7; 7 bases fit TRBD2. CDR3 length: 16 amino acids. The trim removed 3 bases at V and 0 bases at J, leaving 8 bases unmatched. Germline V gives CDR1 LGHNA, CDR2 YNFKEQ. The CDR3 is CASSQAAGVPSYEQYF. For the CDR3, the DNA is TGTGCCAGCAGCCAGGCTGCGGGAGTCCCCTCCTACGAGCAGTACTTC.

The chain is built from TRBV7-9 and TRBJ1-2; 11 bases are shared with TRBD1. This CDR3 has 17 residues. V dropped 0 bases and J dropped 2; count of bases not matched to a gene: 5. Germline values: CDR1 SEHNR, CDR2 FQNEAQ (reference sequence). The CDR3 sequence: CASSLAPGQGANYGYTF. CDR3 DNA sequence: TGTGCCAGCAGCTTAGCCCCCGGACAGGGGGCCAACTATGGCTACACCTTC.

The chain has TRBV10-3 and TRBJ2-2; TRBD2 aligns across 8 bases. V shed 11 bases, J shed 3 bases, and the junction held 2 bases outside the gene matches. CDR1 is ENHRY and CDR2 is SYGVKD in the germline V gene. The CDR3 loop spans 12 amino acids. CDR3 amino acids: CAPGRDTGELFF. CDR3 in DNA: TGTGCCCCCGGGAGGGACACCGGGGAGCTGTTTTTT.

The chain carries TRBV7-8 and TRBJ2-7, with D perhaps TRBD2 (5 bases). This CDR3 has 15 amino acids. V was cut by 1 base and J by 2 bases, with 12 bases left in between. Germline V gene data show CDR1 as SGHVS and CDR2 as FQNEAQ. CDR3 DNA sequence: TGTGCCAGCAGCTTAGGTGGGAGATCGGCCTACGAGCAGTACTTC. Its protein product is CASSLGGRSAYEQYF.

This clone was seen a single time. J is TRBJ2-1 and V is TRBV11-3; 8 nucleotides align to TRBD2. Germline CDR1 SGHNT, CDR2 YENEEA. The CDR3 contains 16 residues. V lost 2 bases to trimming and J lost 2 bases; unmatched junction nucleotides: 5. CDR3 nucleotides: TGTGCCAGCAGCTTATTCAGCGGGAGCACCTACAATGAGCAGTTCTTC. Translated, it gives CASSLFSGSTYNEQFF.

The chain couples TRBV6-1 to TRBJ1-5; D may be TRBD1 (5 bases). The V end lost 4 bases, the J end lost 0 bases, and 13 bases lay between the germline ends. Germline V gene sequence: CDR1 MNHNS, CDR2 SASEGT. The CDR3 loop spans 16 amino acids. The CDR3 loop reads CASSAPVQGSNQPQHF. The CDR3 bases are TGTGCCAGCAGTGCTCCCGTTCAGGGTAGCAATCAGCCCCAGCATTTT.

This clone is judged medium-sized (0.01 to 0.1%). The J gene is TRBJ1-2, the V gene TRBV7-2, with D possibly matching TRBD1 (6 bases). There are 16 residues in the CDR3. V lost 4 bases to trimming and J lost 4 bases, with 19 bases between them. The germline V gene encodes CDR1 SGHTA and CDR2 FQGNSA. The CDR3 protein is CASSSYLGGAGYGYTF. For the CDR3, the DNA is TGTGCCAGCAGCTCTTACCTGGGGGGGGCTGGCTATGGCTACACCTTC. Full variable domain (outside the CDR3, taken from reference TRBV7-2 and TRBJ1-2): GAGVSQSPSNKVTEKGKDVELRCDPISGHTALYWYRQSLGQGLEFLIYFQGNSAPDKSGLPSDRFSAERTGGSVSTLTIQRTQQEDSAVYLCASSSYLGGAGYGYTFGSGTRLTVV.

V usage is TRBV3-1 (or the pseudogene TRBV3-2) and J usage is TRBJ1-4; D is possibly TRBD1 (5 bases). The V gene lost 1 base and the J gene lost 7 bases, with 13 bases spanning the gap. CDR3 length: 15 amino acids. Germline CDR1 LGHDT, CDR2 YNNKEL (reference sequence). CDR3: CASSQASLGGEKLFF. The CDR3 DNA is TGTGCCAGCAGCCAAGCGTCTCTGGGGGGTGAAAAACTGTTTTTT.

The J gene is TRBJ2-4, the V gene TRBV2, with D tentatively TRBD1 (5 bases). V lost 0 bases, J lost 8 bases, and 8 bases lay in between. There are 13 residues in the CDR3. CDR1 is SNHLY, CDR2 FYNNEI, per germline. The CDR3 DNA sequence: TGTGCCAGCAGTGAAGCGCTGGGGCACATTCAGTACTTC. Translation gives CASSEALGHIQYF. The full variable domain, in which reference TRBV2 and TRBJ2-4 provide the parts outside the CDR3, is EPEVTQTPSHQVTQMGQEVILRCVPISNHLYFYWYRQILGQKVEFLVSFYNNEISEKSEIFDDQFSVERPDGSNFTLKIRSTKLEDSAMYFCASSEALGHIQYFGAGTRLSVL.

The chain recombines TRBV2 with TRBJ2-3; 9 nucleotides match TRBD2. The CDR3 contains 15 residues. The V segment lost 6 bases and the J segment 3 bases; nucleotides outside the gene matches: 7. Looked up from germline, CDR1 is SNHLY and CDR2 is FYNNEI. CDR3 sequence: CASSLAGMGTDTQYF. As DNA, the CDR3 is TGTGCCAGCAGCCTAGCGGGAATGGGGACAGATACGCAGTATTTT.

This chain joins TRBV10-3 and TRBJ1-5, with D unclear. The germline V gene has CDR1 ENHRY and CDR2 SYGVKD. V was trimmed by 0 bases and J by 3 bases, leaving 9 bases between them. This CDR3 region has 15 residues. The DNA of the CDR3 is TGTGCCATCAGTGAGTCTGGCGGGAACAATCAGCCCCAGCATTTT. Translating it yields CAISESGGNNQPQHF.

This clone appeared once. V gene TRBV6-5 combines with J gene TRBJ2-2; 7 bases match TRBD2. The CDR3 spans 15 residues. Germline CDR1 and CDR2: MNHEY and SVGAGI. With 6 bases clipped from V and 1 base from J, the junction kept 5 bases outside the gene matches. CDR3 sequence reads: CASRRAGRNTGELFF. The CDR3 nucleotides read TGTGCCAGCAGGCGAGCGGGAAGGAACACCGGGGAGCTGTTTTTT.

This clone appeared once. The V and J genes are TRBV11-3 and TRBJ2-7; 10 positions match TRBD2. V was pared by 4 bases and J by 6 bases, with 6 bases of the junction left unmatched. From germline, CDR1 is SGHNT and CDR2 YENEEA. There are 14 residues in the CDR3. The CDR3 is CASSWLAGAGEQYV. The DNA of the CDR3 is TGTGCCAGCAGCTGGCTAGCGGGAGCTGGCGAGCAGTACGTC.